The 15 T cell receptor beta chains below come from one sample, sequenced in a study of blood T cell repertoires in COVID-19. Sequencing was performed with immunoSEQ multiplex PCR; in TCRdb, only in-frame clones are kept and a portion is missing. The data hold roughly 220,000 clones, with around nine tenths observed a single time. The sample consisted of peripheral blood. All receptors come from a man in his sixties with acute or convalescent COVID-19.

In regard to this clone: The junction departs from the called germline gene at one end, perhaps through a read error. V usage is TRBV6-5 and J usage is TRBJ2-2; maybe TRBD1 (5 bases). Germline CDR1 is MNHEY and CDR2 is SVGAGI. CDR3 length: 16 amino acids. CDR3 coding DNA: TGTGCCAGCAGTTACTCGCGTCGAGACAGCACCAGGGAGCTGTTTTTT. Translating gives CASSYSRRDSTRELFF.

V is TRBV4-1 and J is TRBJ1-2; 8 bases are shared with TRBD1. Germline loops: CDR1 MGHRA, CDR2 YSYEKL. Losses at the gene ends were 1 base for V and 4 bases for J; bases not matched to a gene: 5. The length of the CDR3 is 15 residues. The CDR3 DNA reads TGCGCCAGCAGCCAAGGGGACAGGCGCCCCTATGGCTACACCTTC. It specifies CASSQGDRRPYGYTF.

The count of this clone is one. This chain's CDR3 is CASSPRNSDTIYF. Written as DNA, the CDR3 is TGTGCCAGCAGCCCCAGGAATAGCGACACCATATATTTT. The rearrangement uses TRBV14 and TRBJ1-3; D ambiguous. The CDR3 length is 13 residues. In germline, CDR1 is SGHDN, CDR2 FVKESK. V shed 4 bases and J shed 8 bases, with 12 bases lying between them. Drawing the rest from reference TRBV14 and TRBJ1-3, the complete variable domain is EAGVTQFPSHSVIEKGQTVTLRCDPISGHDNLYWYRRVMGKEIKFLLHFVKESKQDESGMPNNRFLAERTGGTYSTLKVQPAELEDSGVYFCASSPRNSDTIYFGEGSWLTVV.

V usage is TRBV19 and J usage is TRBJ2-7; D uncertain. This CDR3 is built from 15 residues. Trimming took 4 bases from V and 3 from J, leaving 16 bases between them. Germline assignment: CDR1 LNHDA and CDR2 SQIVND (reference sequence). The chain's CDR3 is CASSNQALKDYEQYF. The CDR3 nucleotides are TGTGCCAGTAGTAATCAGGCCCTCAAAGACTACGAGCAGTACTTC.

This clone occurred once. The genes are TRBV7-9 and TRBJ1-4, with D possibly TRBD1 on 5 matching bases. Trimming pared 3 bases from V and 8 bases from J, leaving 13 bases between. Germline V CDR1 and CDR2: SEHNR, FQNEAQ (reference sequence). This CDR3 contains 14 residues. The CDR3 DNA reads TGTGCCAGCAGCTTTGCCTCAGGGTACGAAAAACTGTTTTTT. Encoded protein: CASSFASGYEKLFF.

The chain links TRBV15 to TRBJ2-3, with D tentatively TRBD2 (7 bases). Germline CDR1 reads LNHNV; CDR2 reads YYDKDF (reference sequence). Trimming took 0 bases from V and 2 from J, leaving 12 bases between them. CDR3 length equals 16 residues. CDR3 DNA: TGTGCCACCAGCAGAGATCTCCGGGGGGCCACAGATACGCAGTATTTT. Translation gives CATSRDLRGATDTQYF.

The V and J genes are TRBV3-1 (or the pseudogene TRBV3-2) and TRBJ2-1, with 8 bases lining up with TRBD2. CDR1 is LGHDT and CDR2 is YNNKEL in the germline V gene (reference sequence). V trimming: 2 bases; J trimming: 4 bases; junction bases outside the gene matches: 10. The CDR3 extends over 17 amino acids. In nucleotides, the CDR3 is TGTGCCAGCAGCCAACCAAGGACTAGCAGTATGTACAATGAGCAGTTCTTC. Translation: CASSQPRTSSMYNEQFF.

The rearrangement uses TRBV3-1 (or the pseudogene TRBV3-2) and TRBJ2-6; 9 bases fit TRBD1. CDR1 is LGHDT and CDR2 is YNNKEL in the germline V gene (reference sequence). CDR3 size: 18 residues. The V and J ends lost 3 bases and 0 bases, in that order; junction bases with no gene match: 6. The DNA of the CDR3 is TGTGCCAGCAGCCACCACAGGGGGCTGCCCTCTGGGGCCAACGTCCTGACTTTC. This translates into CASSHHRGLPSGANVLTF.

The chain links TRBV18 to TRBJ2-7; 13 bases fit TRBD2. In germline, CDR1 is KGHSH, CDR2 LQKENI. CDR3 size: 16 residues. Trimming at V came to 3 bases and at J to 2 bases, leaving 4 bases not matched to a gene. CDR3 in amino acids: CASSPGLAGATYEQYF. The CDR3 DNA reads as TGTGCCAGCTCACCCGGACTAGCGGGGGCGACCTACGAGCAGTACTTC.

V is TRBV5-1 and J is TRBJ1-1; possibly TRBD1 for D (5 bases). CDR1 SGHRS and CDR2 YFSETQ come from the germline V gene. This CDR3 region has 15 residues. The ends were cut back, 7 bases at V and 7 bases at J, with 23 bases in the middle. CDR3 amino acids: CASAGQNQAGSEAFF. CDR3 nucleotide sequence: TGCGCCAGCGCGGGGCAAAACCAGGCGGGAAGTGAAGCTTTCTTT. Complete variable domain (other parts from reference TRBV5-1 and TRBJ1-1): KAGVTQTPRYLIKTRGQQVTLSCSPISGHRSVSWYQQTPGQGLQFLFEYFSETQRNKGNFPGRFSGRQFSNSRSEMNVSTLELGDSALYLCASAGQNQAGSEAFFGQGTRLTVV.

This sequence joins TRBV6-2 or TRBV6-3 and TRBJ1-2, with 8 bases that match TRBD1. V gave up 5 bases and J gave up 6 bases; unmatched junction bases: 11. CDR3 length: 15 residues. Germline V CDR1 and CDR2: MNHEY, SVGEGT. The chain's CDR3 is CASSTGTGLVHGYTF. Here the CDR3 DNA reads TGTGCCAGCAGTACGGGGACAGGCCTAGTCCATGGCTACACCTTC.

The rearrangement uses TRBV5-1 and TRBJ2-7, with D possibly being TRBD1 (5 bases). The CDR3 length is 15 residues. The V end was cut by 4 bases, the J end by 1 base, with 15 bases between. Germline V lookup: CDR1 SGHRS, CDR2 YFSETQ. The DNA for the CDR3 is TGCGCCAGCAGCCCGGAACAGGTTCCTTCCTACGAGCAGTACTTC. This sequence encodes CASSPEQVPSYEQYF.

This rearrangement joins TRBV4-2 to TRBJ2-3; D perhaps matches TRBD2 (5 bases). The CDR3 consists of 21 residues. V was clipped by 0 bases and J by 0 bases, with 25 bases between them. The V gene's germline CDR1 is LGHNA and CDR2 YNFKEQ. The CDR3 protein is CASSQDPSSLVGSSSTDTQYF. CDR3 nucleotide sequence: TGTGCCAGCAGCCAAGATCCTAGCTCGCTTGTGGGGTCCTCTAGCACAGATACGCAGTATTTT.

The chain uses TRBV6-5 and TRBJ2-7; possibly TRBD2 for D (6 bases). The ends were cut back, 4 bases at V and 0 bases at J, with 13 bases in the middle. The CDR3 consists of 15 residues. CDR1 and CDR2 from the germline V gene are MNHEY and SVGAGI. The CDR3 coding sequence is TGTGCCAGCAGTTCCCCGGGAGCCTTCTCCTACGAGCAGTACTTC. Amino acids: CASSSPGAFSYEQYF.

The rearrangement uses TRBV5-6 and TRBJ2-3, with D perhaps TRBD2 (5 bases). This CDR3 has 15 residues. Germline-derived CDR1 and CDR2 are SGHDT and YYEEEE. V was clipped by 2 bases and J by 5 bases, with 15 bases between them. This chain's CDR3 is CASSLVKSRGDTQYF. CDR3 DNA: TGTGCCAGCAGCTTAGTAAAGTCCCGGGGAGATACGCAGTATTTT.